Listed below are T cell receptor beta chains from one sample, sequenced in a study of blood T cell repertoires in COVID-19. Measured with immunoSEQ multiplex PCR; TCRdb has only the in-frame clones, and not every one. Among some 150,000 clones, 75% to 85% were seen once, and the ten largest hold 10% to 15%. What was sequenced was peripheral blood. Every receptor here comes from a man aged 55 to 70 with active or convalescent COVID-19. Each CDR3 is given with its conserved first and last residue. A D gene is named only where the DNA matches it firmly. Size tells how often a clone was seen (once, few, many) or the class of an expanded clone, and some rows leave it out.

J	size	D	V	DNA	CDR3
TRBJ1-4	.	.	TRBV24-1	TGTGCCACCAGTGAATCCGGACAGTCTACTAATGAAAAACTGTTTTTT	CATSESGQSTNEKLFF
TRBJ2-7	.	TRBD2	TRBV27	TGTGCCAGCAGTTATAGGAGCGGGAGCTACGAGCAGTACTTC	CASSYRSGSYEQYF
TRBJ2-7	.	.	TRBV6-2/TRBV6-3	TGTGCCAGCCGCCGTGGCAGGGGCGAAATCTACGAGCAGTACTTC	CASRRGRGEIYEQYF
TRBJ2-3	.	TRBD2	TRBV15	TGTGCCACCAGCACGCTAGCGGGAGCAACAGATACGCAGTATTTT	CATSTLAGATDTQYF
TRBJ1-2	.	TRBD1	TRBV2	TGTGCCAGCAGTGAAGCGGGGACAGACTATGGCTACACCTTC	CASSEAGTDYGYTF
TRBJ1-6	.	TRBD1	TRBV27	TGTGCCAGCAGTTTAAGACAGGGTGGTTCACCCCTCCACTTT	CASSLRQGGSPLHF
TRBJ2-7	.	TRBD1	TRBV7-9	TGTGCCAGCAGCCCCCGACAGGGACCCTACGAGCAGTACTTC	CASSPRQGPYEQYF
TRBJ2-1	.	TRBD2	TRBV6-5	TGTGCCAGCGCTAGCGGGAGGGCCGTGGGGAATGAGCAGTTCTTC	CASASGRAVGNEQFF
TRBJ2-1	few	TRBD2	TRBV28	TGTGCCAGCAGTTCCCCAACTAGCGGGAGGGCAAATGAGCAGTTCTTC	CASSSPTSGRANEQFF
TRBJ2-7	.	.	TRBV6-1	TGTGCCAGCAGTGAACACCCAGGTACCTACGAGCAGTACTTC	CASSEHPGTYEQYF
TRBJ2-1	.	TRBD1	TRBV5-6	TGTGCCAGCAGCCTCAGGGGGCCCTACAATGAGCAGTTCTTC	CASSLRGPYNEQFF
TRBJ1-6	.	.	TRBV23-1	TGCGCCACCTCCCAAGGGGTGGTCCCTTGTACAGCGGGAGTTTATAATTCACCCCTCCACTTT	CATSQGVVPCTAGVYNSPLHF
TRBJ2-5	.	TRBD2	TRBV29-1	TGCAGCGTTGCCCCGGGGAGGGGGACCCAGTACTTC	CSVAPGRGTQYF
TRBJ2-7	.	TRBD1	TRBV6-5	TGTGCCAGCAGTTCTTACTCCCGACAGGGGACCTACGAGCAGTACTTC	CASSSYSRQGTYEQYF
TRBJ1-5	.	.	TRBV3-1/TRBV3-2	TGTGCCAGCAGCCAAGTCGACCGAACAAACTATCCATCCAATCAGCCCCAGCATTTT	CASSQVDRTNYPSNQPQHF
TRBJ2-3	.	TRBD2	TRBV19	TGTGCCAGTAGTGACCTGGGAGGGGAAACGCAGTATTTT	CASSDLGGETQYF
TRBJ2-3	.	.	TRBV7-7	TGTGCCAGCAGCTTGCGGCCAACGGAAGATACGCAGTATTTT	CASSLRPTEDTQYF
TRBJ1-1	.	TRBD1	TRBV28	TGTGCCAGCAGTCTCAGAACCGGGACAGGGGGCAACACTGAAGCTTTCTTT	CASSLRTGTGGNTEAFF
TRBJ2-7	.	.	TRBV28	TGTGCCAGCGATACGGGAGAGCCCCACGAGCAGTACTTC	CASDTGEPHEQYF
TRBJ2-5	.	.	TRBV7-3	TGTGCCAGCAGCTTATGGGGACGGTCGGGGCGGGGAGAGACCCAGTACTTC	CASSLWGRSGRGETQYF
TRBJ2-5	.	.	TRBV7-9	TGTGCCAGCAGCTCCCGCTACGGGGGAGGAGAGACCCAGTACTTC	CASSSRYGGGETQYF
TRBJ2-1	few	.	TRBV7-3	TGTGCCAGCAGCAAACAACAGGGTAATGAGCAGTTCTTC	CASSKQQGNEQFF
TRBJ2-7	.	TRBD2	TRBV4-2	TGTGCCAGCAGCCCCGTGGGGGGGGGAAGGTACGAGCAGTACTTC	CASSPVGGGRYEQYF
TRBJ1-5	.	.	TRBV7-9	TGTGCCAGCAGCTTAGCGACAGGTGACTATAGCAATCAGCCCCAGCATTTT	CASSLATGDYSNQPQHF
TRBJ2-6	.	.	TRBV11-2	TGTGCCAGCAGCTTGTACTCTGGGGCCAACGTCCTGACTTTC	CASSLYSGANVLTF
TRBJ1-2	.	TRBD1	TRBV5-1	TGCGCCAGCAGCGAAGTGACAGGGGGCGAGGGCTACACCTTC	CASSEVTGGEGYTF
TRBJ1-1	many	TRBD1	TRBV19	TGTGCCAGTAGTACTGGACAGGTGAACACTGAAGCTTTCTTT	CASSTGQVNTEAFF
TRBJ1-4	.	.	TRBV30	TGTGCCTGGGCAACGGGGGGTGGTGAAAAACTGTTTTTT	CAWATGGGEKLFF
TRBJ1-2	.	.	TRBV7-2	TGTGCCAGCAGCTTAGAATCCCAGGTGTACTATGGCTACACCTTC	CASSLESQVYYGYTF
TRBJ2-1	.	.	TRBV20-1	TGCAGTCCCCGGGCCTACAATGAGCAGTTCTTC	CSPRAYNEQFF
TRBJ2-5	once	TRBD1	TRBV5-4	TGTGCCAGCAGTCCAGCCACAGGGGACGGAGAGACCCAGTACTTC	CASSPATGDGETQYF
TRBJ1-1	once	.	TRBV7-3	TGTGCCAGCAGTTTCTTACTGGACACTGAAGCTTTCTTT	CASSFLLDTEAFF
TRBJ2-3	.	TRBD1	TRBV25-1	TGTGCCAGCAGTGAATATAGGACAGGGGGACTGGATACGCAGTATTTT	CASSEYRTGGLDTQYF